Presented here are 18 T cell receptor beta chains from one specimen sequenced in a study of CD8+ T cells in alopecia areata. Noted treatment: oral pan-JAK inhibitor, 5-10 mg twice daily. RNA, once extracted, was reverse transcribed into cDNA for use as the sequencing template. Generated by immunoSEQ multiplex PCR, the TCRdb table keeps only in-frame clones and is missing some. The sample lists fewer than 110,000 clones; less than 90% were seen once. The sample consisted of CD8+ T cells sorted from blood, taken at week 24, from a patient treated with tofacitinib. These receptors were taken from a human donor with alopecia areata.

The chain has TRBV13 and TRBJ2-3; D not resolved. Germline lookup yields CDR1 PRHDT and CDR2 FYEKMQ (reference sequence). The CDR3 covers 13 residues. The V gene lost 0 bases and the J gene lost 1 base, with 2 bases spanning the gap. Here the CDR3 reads CASSLGRTDTQYF. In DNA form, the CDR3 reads TGTGCCAGCAGCTTAGGCCGCACAGATACGCAGTATTTT.

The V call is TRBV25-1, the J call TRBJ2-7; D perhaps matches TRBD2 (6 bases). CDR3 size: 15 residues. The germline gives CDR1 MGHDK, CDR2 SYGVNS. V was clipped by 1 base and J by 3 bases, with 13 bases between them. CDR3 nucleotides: TGTGCCAGCAGTGAATCCACCCTAGCGTTCTACGAGCAGTACTTC. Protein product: CASSESTLAFYEQYF.

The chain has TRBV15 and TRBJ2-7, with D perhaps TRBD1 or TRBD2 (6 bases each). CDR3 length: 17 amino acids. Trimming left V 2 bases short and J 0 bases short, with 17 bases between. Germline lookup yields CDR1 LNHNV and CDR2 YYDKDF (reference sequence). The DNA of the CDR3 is TGTGCCACCAGCAGACCCCAGGGAGGAGGGGGCTCCTACGAGCAGTACTTC. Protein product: CATSRPQGGGGSYEQYF. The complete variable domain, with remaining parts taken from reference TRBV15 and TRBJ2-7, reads DAMVIQNPRYQVTQFGKPVTLSCSQTLNHNVMYWYQQKSSQAPKLLFHYYDKDFNNEADTPDNFQSRRPNTSFCFLDIRSPGLGDTAMYLCATSRPQGGGGSYEQYFGPGTRLTVT.

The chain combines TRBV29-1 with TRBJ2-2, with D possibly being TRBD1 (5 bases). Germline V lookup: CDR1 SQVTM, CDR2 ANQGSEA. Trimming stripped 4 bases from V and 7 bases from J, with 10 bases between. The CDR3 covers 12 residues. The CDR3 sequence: CSVVLGRGELFF. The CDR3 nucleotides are TGCAGCGTTGTTCTGGGGCGCGGGGAGCTGTTTTTT.

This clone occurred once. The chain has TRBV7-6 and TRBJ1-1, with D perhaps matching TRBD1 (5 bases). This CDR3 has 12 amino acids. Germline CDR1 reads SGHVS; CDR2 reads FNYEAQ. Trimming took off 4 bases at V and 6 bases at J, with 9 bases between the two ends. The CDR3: CASSYLGAEAFF. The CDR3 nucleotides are TGTGCCAGCAGCTACTTAGGGGCTGAAGCTTTCTTT.

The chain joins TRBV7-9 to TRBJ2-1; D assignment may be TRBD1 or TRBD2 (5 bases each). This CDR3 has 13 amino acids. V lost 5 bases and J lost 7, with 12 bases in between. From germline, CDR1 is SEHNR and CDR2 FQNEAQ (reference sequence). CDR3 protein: CASSPPGRNEQFF. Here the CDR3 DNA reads TGTGCCAGCAGCCCCCCAGGGAGAAATGAGCAGTTCTTC.

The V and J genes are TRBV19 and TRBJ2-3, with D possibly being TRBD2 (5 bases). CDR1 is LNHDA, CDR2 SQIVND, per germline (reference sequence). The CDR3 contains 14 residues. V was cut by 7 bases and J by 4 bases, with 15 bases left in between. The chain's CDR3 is CASNGLVAPDTQYF. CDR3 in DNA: TGTGCCAGTAATGGCCTCGTAGCGCCAGATACGCAGTATTTT.

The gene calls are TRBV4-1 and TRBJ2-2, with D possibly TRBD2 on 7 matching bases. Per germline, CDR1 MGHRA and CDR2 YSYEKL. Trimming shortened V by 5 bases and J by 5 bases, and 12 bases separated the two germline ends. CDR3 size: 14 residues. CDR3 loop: CASSWGGQTGELFF. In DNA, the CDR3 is TGCGCCAGCAGCTGGGGGGGGCAAACCGGGGAGCTGTTTTTT.

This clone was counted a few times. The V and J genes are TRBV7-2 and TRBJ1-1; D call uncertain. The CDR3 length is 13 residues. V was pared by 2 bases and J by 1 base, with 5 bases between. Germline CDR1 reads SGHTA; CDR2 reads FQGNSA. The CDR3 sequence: CASSLMGNTEAFF. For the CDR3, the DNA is TGTGCCAGCAGCTTAATGGGGAACACTGAAGCTTTCTTT. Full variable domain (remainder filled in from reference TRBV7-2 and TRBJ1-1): GAGVSQSPSNKVTEKGKDVELRCDPISGHTALYWYRQSLGQGLEFLIYFQGNSAPDKSGLPSDRFSAERTGGSVSTLTIQRTQQEDSAVYLCASSLMGNTEAFFGQGTRLTVV.

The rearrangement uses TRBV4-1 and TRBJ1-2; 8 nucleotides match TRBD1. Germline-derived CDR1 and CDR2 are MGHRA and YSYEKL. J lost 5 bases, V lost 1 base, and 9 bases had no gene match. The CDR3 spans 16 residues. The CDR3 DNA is TGCGCCAGCAGCCAAGGGATGACAGGGGAGGGGTATGGCTACACCTTC. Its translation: CASSQGMTGEGYGYTF.

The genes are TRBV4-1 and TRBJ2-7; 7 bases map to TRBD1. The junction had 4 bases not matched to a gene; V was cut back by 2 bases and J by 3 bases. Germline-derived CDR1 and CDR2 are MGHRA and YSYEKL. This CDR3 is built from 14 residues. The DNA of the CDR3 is TGCGCCAGCAGCCAATATTCAGGGGGCTACGAGCAGTACTTC. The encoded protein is CASSQYSGGYEQYF.

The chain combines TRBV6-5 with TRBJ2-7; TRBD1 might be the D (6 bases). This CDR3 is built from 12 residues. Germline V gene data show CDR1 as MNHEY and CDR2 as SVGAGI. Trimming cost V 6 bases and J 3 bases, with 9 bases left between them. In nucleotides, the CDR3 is TGTGCCAGCAGCCAAGGGGGCTACGAGCAGTACTTC. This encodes CASSQGGYEQYF.

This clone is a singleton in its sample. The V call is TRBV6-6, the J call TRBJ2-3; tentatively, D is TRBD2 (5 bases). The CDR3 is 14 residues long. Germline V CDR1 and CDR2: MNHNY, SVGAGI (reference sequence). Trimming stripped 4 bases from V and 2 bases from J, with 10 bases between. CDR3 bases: TGTGCCAGCAGTTCCGGGATCCCCACAGATACGCAGTATTTT. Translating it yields CASSSGIPTDTQYF.

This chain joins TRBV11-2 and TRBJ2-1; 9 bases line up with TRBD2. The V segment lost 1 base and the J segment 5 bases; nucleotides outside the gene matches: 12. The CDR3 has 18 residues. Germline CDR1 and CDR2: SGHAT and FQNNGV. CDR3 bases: TGTGCCAGCAGCTTAGTTGGGGGAGCTAGCGGGGACAACAATGAGCAGTTCTTC. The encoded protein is CASSLVGGASGDNNEQFF. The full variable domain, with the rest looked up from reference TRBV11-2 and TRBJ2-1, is EAGVAQSPRYKIIEKRQSVAFWCNPISGHATLYWYQQILGQGPKLLIQFQNNGVVDDSQLPKDRFSAERLKGVDSTLKIQPAKLEDSAVYLCASSLVGGASGDNNEQFFGPGTRLTVL.

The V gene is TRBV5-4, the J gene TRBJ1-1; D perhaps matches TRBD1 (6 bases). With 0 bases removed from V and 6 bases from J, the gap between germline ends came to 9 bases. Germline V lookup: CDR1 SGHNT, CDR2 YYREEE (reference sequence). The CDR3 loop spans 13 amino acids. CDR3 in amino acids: CASSLEGGPEAFF. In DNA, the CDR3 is TGTGCCAGCAGCTTGGAAGGGGGGCCTGAAGCTTTCTTT.

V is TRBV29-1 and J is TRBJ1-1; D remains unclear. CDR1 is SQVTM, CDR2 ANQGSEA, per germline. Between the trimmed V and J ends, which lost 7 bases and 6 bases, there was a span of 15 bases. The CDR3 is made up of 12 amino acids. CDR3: CSGGAWEAEAFF. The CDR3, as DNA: TGCAGCGGTGGAGCCTGGGAGGCTGAAGCTTTCTTT.

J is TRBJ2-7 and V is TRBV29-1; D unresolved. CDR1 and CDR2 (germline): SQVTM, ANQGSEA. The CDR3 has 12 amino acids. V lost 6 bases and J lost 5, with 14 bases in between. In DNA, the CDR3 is TGCAGCGTCGAGTGGGGTTTCGACGAGCAGTACTTC. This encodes CSVEWGFDEQYF.

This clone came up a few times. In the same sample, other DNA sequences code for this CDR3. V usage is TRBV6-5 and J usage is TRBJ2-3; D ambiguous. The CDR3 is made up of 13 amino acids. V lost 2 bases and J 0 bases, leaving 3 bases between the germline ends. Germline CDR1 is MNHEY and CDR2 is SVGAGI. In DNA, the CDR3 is TGTGCCAGCAGTTACAGGAGCACAGATACGCAGTATTTT. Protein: CASSYRSTDTQYF.